This is a list of T cell receptor beta chains from one sample in a study of response to subunit inactivated influenza vaccine. TCRdb itself ran the RT-PCR reads through MiXCR, one entry per CDR3 protein. The sample gives around 200,000 distinct CDR3 sequences, about 12% of which show up once; over 25% is in the top ten. The same specimen was also included in a second study, on T cells expressing NK-cell markers.

Here the sequenced sample was CD8+ T cells sorted from PBMCs, taken roughly 12 days after vaccination. The receptors come from a man between 50 and 59 years old who received an inactivated influenza vaccine. The CDR3 runs from the conserved cysteine through the conserved F or W. The order of the fields is J gene, clone size, V gene, D gene, CDR3 length, CDR3 DNA, CDR3 protein. A D gene is named only where the DNA matches it firmly. Clone size is shown for a subset of rows, as once, few, many or a class of expanded clone.

TRBJ2-2,few,TRBV10-1,.,14,TGCGCCAGCAGACACAGTTTGGGCACCGGGGAGCTGTTTTTT,CASRHSLGTGELFF
TRBJ2-1,.,TRBV5-1,.,16,TGCGCCAGCAGCTTGGCCGGTGGAACGGCTTACAATGAGCAGTTCTTC,CASSLAGGTAYNEQFF
TRBJ2-2,.,TRBV9,TRBD1,17,TGTGCCAGCAGCGTAGGTCCGACAGGGGCTCTTCTCGGGGAGCTGTTTTTT,CASSVGPTGALLGELFF
TRBJ2-5,few,TRBV20-1,TRBD2,20,TGCAGTGCTAGAGCAGCACTAGCGGGGGGGCCGGGAGGCATATGGGAGACCCAGTACTTC,CSARAALAGGPGGIWETQYF
TRBJ2-7,few,TRBV27,.,14,TGTGCCAGCAGTTTAGGATGGGGTGCCTACGAGCAGTACTTC,CASSLGWGAYEQYF
TRBJ2-1,.,TRBV14,TRBD2,17,TGTGCCAGCAGCCAAGGGGGCGGGGGGTTCTCCTACAATGAGCAGTTCTTC,CASSQGGGGFSYNEQFF
TRBJ1-4,few,TRBV28,.,14,TGTGCCAGCAGCTCGGATGGGTACGGGCAAAAACTGTTTTTT,CASSSDGYGQKLFF
TRBJ2-7,few,TRBV28,TRBD1,14,TGTGCCAGCAGTGTCGACAGGGGGGTCCACGAGCAGTACTTC,CASSVDRGVHEQYF
TRBJ1-1,.,TRBV15,.,16,TGTGCCACCAGCAGAGCAAGGGGGGGGGTGAACACTGAAGCTTTCTTT,CATSRARGGVNTEAFF
TRBJ2-1,.,TRBV20-1,TRBD2,16,TGCAGTGCTAGAGATCGCCGGGGGGGCCTTTACAATGAGCAGTTCTTC,CSARDRRGGLYNEQFF
TRBJ2-7,.,TRBV28,TRBD2,14,TGTGCCAGCAGTTACATAGCGGGATCGTACGAGCAGTACTTC,CASSYIAGSYEQYF
TRBJ2-7,.,TRBV3-1,TRBD1,15,TGTGCCAGCAGCCAAGGGACAGGCGTTTGGTACGAGCAGTACTTC,CASSQGTGVWYEQYF
TRBJ1-1,few,TRBV9,TRBD1,18,TGTGCCAGCAGCGTAGGGGCAGGGGGCAGTTCCTACTTCACTGAAGCTTTCTTT,CASSVGAGGSSYFTEAFF
TRBJ2-1,.,TRBV6-2/TRBV6-3,.,16,TGTGCCAGCAGTTACCCAGACAGGCTGCCTTACAATGAGCAGTTCTTC,CASSYPDRLPYNEQFF
TRBJ2-5,.,TRBV2,.,15,TGTGCCAGCAGTGAATTCCGGCTAGGCGGAGAGACCCAGTACTTC,CASSEFRLGGETQYF
TRBJ2-3,.,TRBV6-2/TRBV6-3,.,14,TGTGCCAGCAGTTTCAGGCACCTCACAGATACGCAGTATTTT,CASSFRHLTDTQYF
TRBJ2-7,.,TRBV12-3/TRBV12-4,.,14,TGTGCCAGCAGTTTCCGGGCAGGACCCCTCGAGCAGTACTTC,CASSFRAGPLEQYF
TRBJ1-5,.,TRBV12-3/TRBV12-4,.,14,TGTGCCAGCAGTACACAGGGTCAGATACAGCCCCAGCATTTT,CASSTQGQIQPQHF
TRBJ2-2,many,TRBV6-2/TRBV6-3,.,12,TGTGCCAGCACTGGGTTAACCGGGGAGCTGTTTTTT,CASTGLTGELFF
TRBJ2-7,few,TRBV9,TRBD2,14,TGTGCCAGCAGCGACGGGACTAGCGGCTACGAGCAGTACTTC,CASSDGTSGYEQYF
TRBJ2-7,few,TRBV4-2,TRBD2,13,TGTGCCAGCAGTGCAGCGGGAGTATACGAGCAGTACTTC,CASSAAGVYEQYF
TRBJ2-1,.,TRBV28,TRBD1,15,TGTGCCAGCAGTTCCCGGGACAGGCTTTACAATGAGCAGTTCTTC,CASSSRDRLYNEQFF
TRBJ2-7,hyperexpanded,TRBV28,.,15,TGTGCCAGCAGTTTAAGGGGGGGCGGTTCCTACGAGCAGTACTTC,CASSLRGGGSYEQYF
TRBJ2-2,few,TRBV4-1,TRBD2,14,TGCGCCAGCAGCCTAGCGGGGCCCGCCGGGGAGCTGTTTTTT,CASSLAGPAGELFF
TRBJ1-1,few,TRBV7-8,.,11,TGTGCCAGCTTATACAACACTGAAGCTTTCTTT,CASLYNTEAFF
TRBJ1-1,.,TRBV6-2/TRBV6-3,.,12,TGTGCCAGCAGTTCCCCGAGCAGGGAAGCTTTCTTT,CASSSPSREAFF
TRBJ2-7,.,TRBV5-1,TRBD1,13,TGCGCCAGCAGCTGGGGACAGCCCTACGAGCAGTACTTC,CASSWGQPYEQYF
TRBJ2-5,few,TRBV6-5,.,14,TGTGCCAGCAGTTACGTGGGGGTGGGAGAGACCCAGTACTTC,CASSYVGVGETQYF
TRBJ2-2,.,TRBV10-3,TRBD2,14,TGTGCCATCGGGGCGGGAGGTGAAAACGGGGAGCTGTTTTTT,CAIGAGGENGELFF
TRBJ2-7,.,TRBV29-1,TRBD1,13,TGCAGCGTTAATGGGGGACAGACCTACGAGCAGTACTTC,CSVNGGQTYEQYF
TRBJ1-3,many,TRBV4-3,.,15,TGCGCCAGCAGCCAGGAAAGTAGCTCTGGAAACACCATATATTTT,CASSQESSSGNTIYF
TRBJ2-7,.,TRBV9,.,14,TGTGCCAGCAGCGTGGGGACGGTGGGCTACGAGCAGTACTTC,CASSVGTVGYEQYF
TRBJ1-1,few,TRBV19,.,15,TGTGCCAGTAGTATAGATCAATCAGGTGGCACTGAAGCTTTCTTT,CASSIDQSGGTEAFF
TRBJ2-1,.,TRBV12-3/TRBV12-4,.,11,TGTGCCAGCAGTTTGGGTAATGAGCAGCTCTTC,CASSLGNEQLF
TRBJ2-3,.,TRBV10-3,.,14,TGTGCCATCAGTAGCGGCTCTAGCACAGATACGCAGTATTTT,CAISSGSSTDTQYF
TRBJ2-7,few,TRBV12-3/TRBV12-4,TRBD1,17,TGTGCCAGCAGTTTAGCTCTCCTTGGACAGGGACTTTACGAGCAGTACTTC,CASSLALLGQGLYEQYF
TRBJ1-2,.,TRBV4-3,.,15,TGCGCCAGCAGCCAAGATTACACATCGTCCTATGGCTACACCTTC,CASSQDYTSSYGYTF
TRBJ2-5,many,TRBV3-1,.,15,TGTGCCAGCAGCCAAGACCGGTCTTGGCCCATCACCCAGTACTTC,CASSQDRSWPITQYF
TRBJ2-2,.,TRBV27,TRBD2,15,TGTGCCAGCAGGCCACTAGCGGGGGTGCACGGGGAGCTGTTTTTT,CASRPLAGVHGELFF
TRBJ2-1,.,TRBV28,TRBD1,17,TGTGCCAGCAGGAAGTGGACAGGGGCTTTGGGGGACAATGAGCAGTTCTTC,CASRKWTGALGDNEQFF
TRBJ2-6,few,TRBV2,.,16,TGTGCCAGCACCCTGGGCACCCGCTCTGGGGCCAACGTCCTGACTTTC,CASTLGTRSGANVLTF
TRBJ2-5,.,TRBV5-1,TRBD2,15,TGCGCCAGCTTTGCGGGCGGGGGGGTCCAAGAGACCCAGTACTTC,CASFAGGGVQETQYF
TRBJ2-4,.,TRBV19,.,11,TGTGCCAGTAGGACTGGAAACATTCAGTACTTC,CASRTGNIQYF
TRBJ2-1,.,TRBV29-1,.,14,TGCAGCGTTGAACCCAGGGAAGCCTACAATGAGCAGTTCTTC,CSVEPREAYNEQFF
TRBJ2-2,many,TRBV12-3/TRBV12-4,.,12,TGTGCCAGCAGTTTAGACACCGGGGAGCTGTTTTTT,CASSLDTGELFF
TRBJ2-4,.,TRBV19,.,16,TGTGCCAGTAGTACGGACACATTTGGGCGTGGAAACATTCAGTACTTC,CASSTDTFGRGNIQYF
TRBJ2-1,.,TRBV6-2/TRBV6-3,.,16,TGTGCCAGCAGTTACGCTGGGACGCCTCCCGACAATGAGCAGTTCTTC,CASSYAGTPPDNEQFF
TRBJ2-2,many,TRBV7-9,.,17,TGTGCCAGCACCAATAGTGGTGTGGGGGCCTACACCGGGGAGCTGTTTTTT,CASTNSGVGAYTGELFF
TRBJ2-3,few,TRBV2,TRBD2,14,TGTGCCGACAGCCCCGGGGGGGCCGCGGATACGCAGTATTTT,CADSPGGAADTQYF
TRBJ2-7,.,TRBV4-2,.,16,TGTGCCAGCAGCCAGAATCTCCAGGGTTTGGGGCACGAGCAGTACTTC,CASSQNLQGLGHEQYF